These T cell receptor beta chains were read from a single sample in a study of technical replicates of blood from a handful of donors. Sequencing used immunoSEQ multiplex PCR; TCRdb keeps in-frame clones, though not all of them. The sample consists of more than 75,000 clones, 93% of them appearing once. Sequencing was done on a sample of T cells isolated from PBMCs. The receptor source for this set is a human donor in good health. Both conserved end residues are part of each CDR3. A D gene is named only where the DNA matches it firmly. A clone size is listed for some rows: how often the clone was seen (once, few, many), or a class if it is expanded.

CDR3aa: CASSVSSGTDTQYF
CDR3nt: TGTGCCAGCAGCGTATCTAGCGGCACAGATACGCAGTATTTT
j_gene: TRBJ2-3
d_gene: -
abundance: -
v_gene: TRBV9
len: 14

CDR3aa: CASILSVSLYGYTF
CDR3nt: TGTGCCAGCATTCTATCCGTCTCCCTCTATGGCTACACCTTC
j_gene: TRBJ1-2
d_gene: -
abundance: -
v_gene: TRBV6-1
len: 14

CDR3aa: CASREDRDEQYF
CDR3nt: TGTGCCAGCAGGGAAGACAGGGACGAGCAGTACTTC
j_gene: TRBJ2-7
d_gene: TRBD1
abundance: -
v_gene: TRBV25-1
len: 12

CDR3aa: CASSFEETQYF
CDR3nt: TGCGCCAGCAGCTTCGAAGAGACCCAGTACTTC
j_gene: TRBJ2-5
d_gene: -
abundance: few
v_gene: TRBV5-1
len: 11

CDR3aa: CASSGGSSYEQYF
CDR3nt: TGTGCCAGCAGCGGAGGGAGCTCCTACGAGCAGTACTTC
j_gene: TRBJ2-7
d_gene: -
abundance: -
v_gene: TRBV7-9
len: 13

CDR3aa: CASSQAAWDRSGNTIYF
CDR3nt: TGCGCCAGCAGCCAAGCTGCTTGGGACAGGTCTGGAAACACCATATATTTT
j_gene: TRBJ1-3
d_gene: TRBD1
abundance: -
v_gene: TRBV4-1
len: 17

CDR3aa: CASSLNGGVLTEAFF
CDR3nt: TGTGCCAGCTCACTCAATGGTGGAGTACTCACTGAAGCTTTCTTT
j_gene: TRBJ1-1
d_gene: -
abundance: -
v_gene: TRBV18
len: 15

CDR3aa: CASSVGGDTQYF
CDR3nt: TGTGCCAGCAGCGTAGGCGGGGATACGCAGTATTTT
j_gene: TRBJ2-3
d_gene: -
abundance: -
v_gene: TRBV9
len: 12

CDR3aa: CASSYSVGGEQYF
CDR3nt: TGTGCCAGCAGTTACTCGGTCGGGGGCGAGCAGTACTTC
j_gene: TRBJ2-7
d_gene: -
abundance: -
v_gene: TRBV6-5
len: 13

CDR3aa: CASSSTISTVGYGYTF
CDR3nt: TGTGCCAGTAGTTCTACCATTTCCACCGTCGGCTATGGCTACACCTTC
j_gene: TRBJ1-2
d_gene: -
abundance: few
v_gene: TRBV19
len: 16

CDR3aa: CASSYTGLPYNEQFF
CDR3nt: TGTGCCAGCAGTTATACGGGACTCCCTTACAATGAGCAGTTCTTC
j_gene: TRBJ2-1
d_gene: -
abundance: -
v_gene: TRBV6-8
len: 15

CDR3aa: CASSRQEGPGELFF
CDR3nt: TGTGCCAGCTCGCGACAGGAAGGACCCGGGGAGCTGTTTTTT
j_gene: TRBJ2-2
d_gene: -
abundance: -
v_gene: TRBV18
len: 14

CDR3aa: CASSLAGTVDYEQYF
CDR3nt: TGCGCCAGCAGCTTGGCCGGGACAGTAGACTACGAGCAGTACTTC
j_gene: TRBJ2-7
d_gene: TRBD1
abundance: once
v_gene: TRBV5-1
len: 15

CDR3aa: CASSRGTSGTYEQYF
CDR3nt: TGCGCCAGCAGCAGAGGGACTAGCGGAACCTACGAGCAGTACTTC
j_gene: TRBJ2-7
d_gene: TRBD2
abundance: -
v_gene: TRBV5-1
len: 15

CDR3aa: CASIAGDGQPQHF
CDR3nt: TGTGCCAGCATCGCGGGGGATGGACAGCCCCAGCATTTT
j_gene: TRBJ1-5
d_gene: -
abundance: -
v_gene: TRBV2
len: 13

CDR3aa: CASSRDFGGQGLYGYTF
CDR3nt: TGTGCCAGTAGCCGGGACTTTGGGGGACAGGGACTCTATGGCTACACCTTC
j_gene: TRBJ1-2
d_gene: TRBD1
abundance: -
v_gene: TRBV19
len: 17

CDR3aa: CASSYARAFTGELFF
CDR3nt: TGTGCCAGCAGTTACGCCAGGGCCTTCACCGGGGAGCTGTTTTTT
j_gene: TRBJ2-2
d_gene: -
abundance: -
v_gene: TRBV6-5
len: 15